A selection of T cell receptor beta chains follows, all from one sample in a study of blood T cell repertoires in COVID-19. Method: immunoSEQ multiplex PCR; TCRdb's copy keeps in-frame clones and lacks some. This table has 150,000 to 200,000 clones, roughly 90% appearing once. The sample taken for sequencing was peripheral blood. Every receptor here comes from a man aged 18 to 29 with acute or convalescent COVID-19. The CDR3 runs from the conserved cysteine through the conserved F or W. A D gene is named only where the DNA matches it firmly. Clone sizes are given selectively: once, few, many, or a class where the clone is expanded.

d_call	j_call	clone_size	v_call	cdr3_aa	cdr3_nt
TRBD2	TRBJ2-3	NA	TRBV4-1	CASSQDRISRLAGGRATDTQYF	TGCGCCAGCAGCCAAGATCGAATTTCGCGGCTAGCGGGGGGGAGGGCCACAGATACGCAGTATTTT
NA	TRBJ1-2	NA	TRBV7-9	CASSLDGFSSTYTF	TGTGCCAGCAGCTTAGACGGGTTTTCCTCAACCTACACCTTC
TRBD1	TRBJ1-3	NA	TRBV2	CASRRKPGTGTFSGNTIYF	TGTGCCAGCAGGAGAAAGCCCGGGACAGGGACCTTCTCTGGAAACACCATATATTTT
NA	TRBJ2-2	NA	TRBV7-9	CASSTQTRNTGELFF	TGTGCCAGCAGCACGCAGACAAGGAACACCGGGGAGCTGTTTTTT
NA	TRBJ1-5	NA	TRBV6-1	CASSEQGTSNQPQHF	TGTGCCAGCAGTGAACAGGGTACGAGCAATCAGCCCCAGCATTTT
TRBD1	TRBJ2-3	NA	TRBV10-3	CAISPGTGGTDTQYF	TGTGCCATCAGTCCCGGGACAGGGGGCACAGATACGCAGTATTTT
NA	TRBJ1-6	NA	TRBV6-6	CASRPPGAALNSPLHF	TGTGCCAGCAGGCCACCTGGGGCCGCCCTTAATTCACCCCTCCACTTT
NA	TRBJ2-5	NA	TRBV7-6	CASSPAANQLWSETQYF	TGTGCCAGCAGCCCCGCAGCGAACCAACTGTGGTCGGAGACCCAGTACTTC
NA	TRBJ2-5	NA	TRBV5-1	CASNYLQGEGETQYF	TGCGCCAGCAACTACTTACAGGGTGAGGGAGAGACCCAGTACTTC
TRBD2	TRBJ2-1	NA	TRBV7-8	CASSSLAGGPPHEQFF	TGTGCCAGCAGCTCTCTAGCGGGAGGGCCCCCCCATGAGCAGTTCTTC
NA	TRBJ2-7	NA	TRBV19	CASSIVAGRFEQYF	TGTGCCAGTAGTATAGTTGCGGGGAGATTCGAGCAGTACTTC
NA	TRBJ1-5	NA	TRBV6-5	CASSYGQVNQPQHF	TGTGCCAGCAGTTACGGGCAAGTCAATCAGCCCCAGCATTTT
TRBD1	TRBJ2-7	once	TRBV18	CASSPGTGISYEQYF	TGTGCCAGCTCTCCCGGGACAGGGATCTCCTACGAGCAGTACTTC
TRBD1	TRBJ1-1	NA	TRBV5-1	CATKGQGKNFF	TGCGCCACCAAGGGACAGGGTAAGAATTTCTTT
NA	TRBJ2-1	NA	TRBV5-1	CASTTPEERGNEQFF	TGCGCCAGCACCACCCCGGAGGAACGAGGGAATGAGCAGTTCTTC
NA	TRBJ1-1	NA	TRBV5-4	CASSFGGPQNTEAFF	TGTGCCAGCAGCTTCGGGGGTCCCCAGAACACTGAAGCTTTCTTT
NA	TRBJ1-5	NA	TRBV19	CASSFSQQPQHF	TGTGCCAGTAGTTTCAGTCAACAGCCCCAGCATTTT
TRBD1	TRBJ1-5	NA	TRBV30	CAWSVRTGDQPQHF	TGTGCCTGGAGTGTGCGGACAGGGGATCAGCCCCAGCATTTT
NA	TRBJ1-1	NA	TRBV20-1	CSGLGDTEAFF	TGCAGTGGTTTAGGGGACACTGAAGCTTTCTTT
NA	TRBJ2-5	once	TRBV14	CASSQERRVGAETQYF	TGTGCCAGCAGCCAAGAGCGGAGGGTGGGAGCAGAGACCCAGTACTTC
NA	TRBJ2-7	NA	TRBV10-1	CASSITGKSYEQYF	TGCGCCAGCTCCATAACAGGAAAATCCTACGAGCAGTACTTC
TRBD1	TRBJ1-2	NA	TRBV29-1	CSVTRTGGSGYTF	TGCAGCGTTACTCGTACAGGGGGCTCTGGCTACACCTTC
NA	TRBJ2-1	NA	TRBV19	CASRSTSDYNEQFF	TGTGCCAGTAGAAGTACTTCTGACTACAATGAGCAGTTCTTC
NA	TRBJ1-5	NA	TRBV7-2	CASSLVPLTFGGLIQPQHF	TGTGCCAGCAGCTTAGTACCCTTAACGTTCGGAGGCCTTATCCAGCCCCAGCATTTT
NA	TRBJ1-1	NA	TRBV10-3	CAISESSAGIGTEAFF	TGTGCCATCAGTGAGTCGAGTGCAGGGATCGGCACTGAAGCTTTCTTT
TRBD1	TRBJ2-2	NA	TRBV7-7	CASSFQSGTGVIANTGELFF	TGTGCCAGCAGCTTCCAATCCGGGACAGGGGTAATTGCGAACACCGGGGAGCTGTTTTTT
TRBD1	TRBJ1-6	NA	TRBV7-9	CASSSTGDNSPLHF	TGTGCCAGCAGCAGTACAGGGGACAATTCACCCCTCCACTTT
TRBD2	TRBJ2-1	NA	TRBV9	CASSVGVSSGGSSYNEQFF	TGTGCCAGCAGCGTAGGAGTCTCTAGCGGGGGGAGCTCCTACAATGAGCAGTTCTTC
TRBD1	TRBJ1-2	NA	TRBV10-3	CAISESMGQGRGGYTF	TGTGCCATCAGTGAGTCGATGGGACAGGGCAGGGGCGGCTACACCTTC
TRBD1	TRBJ2-3	NA	TRBV2	CASWDRPPNYTQYF	TGTGCCAGCTGGGACAGGCCACCAAACTATACGCAGTATTTT
TRBD1	TRBJ2-1	NA	TRBV7-8	CASSPRDRGGNEQFF	TGTGCCAGCAGCCCGAGGGACAGGGGTGGGAATGAGCAGTTCTTC
NA	TRBJ1-5	once	TRBV19	CASSIAYSNQPQHF	TGTGCCAGTAGTATCGCCTATAGCAATCAGCCCCAGCATTTT
NA	TRBJ1-4	NA	TRBV6-5	CASRRRDTVNEKLFF	TGTGCCAGCAGGCGCCGGGACACAGTAAATGAAAAACTGTTTTTT
NA	TRBJ1-2	NA	TRBV18	CASSPPRGSSNYGYTF	TGTGCCAGCTCACCACCTCGGGGGTCATCTAACTATGGCTACACCTTC
TRBD1	TRBJ1-5	NA	TRBV5-1	CASSLGPGGRPQHF	TGCGCCAGCAGCTTGGGACCAGGGGGTCGGCCCCAGCATTTT
TRBD1	TRBJ1-5	once	TRBV19	CASRAPGQGAGGNQPQHF	TGTGCCAGTAGGGCACCGGGACAGGGGGCTGGGGGCAATCAGCCCCAGCATTTT
TRBD1	TRBJ2-5	NA	TRBV7-9	CASSPPGQAGSGTQYF	TGTGCCAGCAGCCCGCCCGGACAGGCAGGGTCTGGGACCCAGTACTTC
TRBD1	TRBJ1-2	NA	TRBV12-5	CASGTGAPNYGYTF	TGTGCTAGTGGTACAGGGGCGCCAAACTATGGCTACACCTTC
NA	TRBJ2-1	once	TRBV5-6	CASSPPNNEQFF	TGTGCCAGCAGCCCGCCTAACAATGAGCAGTTCTTC
NA	TRBJ1-2	NA	TRBV29-1	CSGLISGGYGYGYTF	TGCAGCGGACTTATAAGCGGGGGCTATGGCTATGGCTACACCTTC